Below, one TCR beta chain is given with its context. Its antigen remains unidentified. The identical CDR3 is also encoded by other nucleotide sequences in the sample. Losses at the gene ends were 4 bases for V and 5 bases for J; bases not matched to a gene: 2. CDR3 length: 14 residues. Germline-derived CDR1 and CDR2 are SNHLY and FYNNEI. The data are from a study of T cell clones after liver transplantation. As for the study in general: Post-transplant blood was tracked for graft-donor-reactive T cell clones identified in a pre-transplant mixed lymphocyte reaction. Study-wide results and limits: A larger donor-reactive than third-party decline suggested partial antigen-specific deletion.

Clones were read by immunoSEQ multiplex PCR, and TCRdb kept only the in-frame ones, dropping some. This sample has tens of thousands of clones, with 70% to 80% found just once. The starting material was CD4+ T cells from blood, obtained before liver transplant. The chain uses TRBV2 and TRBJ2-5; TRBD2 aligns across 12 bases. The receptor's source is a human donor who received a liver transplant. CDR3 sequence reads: CASSALAGGETQYF. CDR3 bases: TGTGCCAGCAGTGCCCTAGCGGGGGGGGAGACCCAGTACTTC. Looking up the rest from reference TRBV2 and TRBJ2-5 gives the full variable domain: EPEVTQTPSHQVTQMGQEVILRCVPISNHLYFYWYRQILGQKVEFLVSFYNNEISEKSEIFDDQFSVERPDGSNFTLKIRSTKLEDSAMYFCASSALAGGETQYFGPGTRLLVL.